Sequencing of this T cell receptor beta chain was carried out in a study of Ad26.COV2.S vaccination and SARS-CoV-2 variants. TCRdb's copy holds only in-frame clones and misses some; the assay was immunoSEQ multiplex PCR. The sample carries roughly 350,000 clones, 65% to 90% recorded once. As to treatment: some 20 received Ad26.COV2.S at low or high dose, single or two shots; 5 received placebo; per-sample allocation not given. Specimen acquisition occurred on day 63 following the initial vaccine or placebo injection. The sequence was obtained from a person between 18 and 65 years old who received the Ad26.COV2.S COVID-19 vaccine or a placebo. The starting material was peripheral blood, obtained in a trial of Ad26.COV2.S vaccine versus placebo.

The CDR3 sequence: CASSSGLAGNYEQYF. The CDR3 DNA is TGTGCCAGCAGTTCTGGACTAGCGGGAAACTACGAGCAGTACTTC. The gene calls are TRBV27 and TRBJ2-7, with 12 bases identical to TRBD2. V was pared by 4 bases and J by 3 bases, with 4 bases of the junction left unmatched. Germline CDR1 MNHEY, CDR2 SMNVEV (reference sequence). The CDR3 contains 15 residues.